This T cell receptor (beta chain) was recorded in a study of T-cell memory formation after mild COVID-19. TCRdb reanalysed the 5' RACE reads using MiXCR and keeps one entry per CDR3 protein. The sample shows approximately 350,000 distinct CDR3 sequences, around 13% of them seen only once. Germline CDR1 and CDR2: SGHTA and FQGNSA. Trimming cost V 5 bases and J 0 bases, with 5 bases left between them. The CDR3 runs 12 residues. This clonotype appeared a few times. Sequenced sample: PBMCs or a T cell subset sorted from them (not recorded which). The rearrangement joins TRBV7-2 to TRBJ2-7; D is ambiguous. This TCR derives from a man between 18 and 35 years old who had mild COVID-19 (a few samples of this study predate the infection). Cell type and time point are not known. This CDR3 reads CASSHASYEQYF. CDR3 bases: TGTGCCAGCAGCCACGCCTCCTACGAGCAGTACTTC.